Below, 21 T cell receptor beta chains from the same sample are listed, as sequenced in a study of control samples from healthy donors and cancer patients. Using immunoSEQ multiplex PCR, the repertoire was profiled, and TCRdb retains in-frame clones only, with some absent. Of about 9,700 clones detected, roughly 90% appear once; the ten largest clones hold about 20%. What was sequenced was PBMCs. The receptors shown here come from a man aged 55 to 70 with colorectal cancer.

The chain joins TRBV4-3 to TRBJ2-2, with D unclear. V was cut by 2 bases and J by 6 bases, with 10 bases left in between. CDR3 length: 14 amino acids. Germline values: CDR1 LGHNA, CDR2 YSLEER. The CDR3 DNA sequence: TGCGCCAGCAGCCAATCGGGTAGGGCCGGGGAGCTGTTTTTT. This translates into CASSQSGRAGELFF.

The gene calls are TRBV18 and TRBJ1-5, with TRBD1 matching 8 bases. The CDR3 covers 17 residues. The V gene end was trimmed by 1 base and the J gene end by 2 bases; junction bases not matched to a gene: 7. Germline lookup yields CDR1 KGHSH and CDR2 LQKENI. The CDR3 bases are TGTGCCAGCTCACCACGAGGCAGGGGGCCGGGCAATCAGCCCCAGCATTTT. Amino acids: CASSPRGRGPGNQPQHF.

The CDR3 loop is CASSRTRGTHGYTF. The CDR3 DNA reads TGCGCCAGCAGCCGGACAAGGGGGACCCATGGCTACACCTTC. The chain has TRBV5-1 and TRBJ1-2, with D possibly TRBD1 on 6 matching bases. The germline gives CDR1 SGHRS, CDR2 YFSETQ. V was clipped by 4 bases and J by 6 bases, with 16 bases between them. This CDR3 comprises 14 residues.

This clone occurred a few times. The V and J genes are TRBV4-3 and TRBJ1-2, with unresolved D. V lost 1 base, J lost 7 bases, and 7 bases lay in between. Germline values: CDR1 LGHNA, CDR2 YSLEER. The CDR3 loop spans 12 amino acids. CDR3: CASSQGMGGYTF. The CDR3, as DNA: TGCGCCAGCAGCCAAGGGATGGGTGGCTACACCTTC.

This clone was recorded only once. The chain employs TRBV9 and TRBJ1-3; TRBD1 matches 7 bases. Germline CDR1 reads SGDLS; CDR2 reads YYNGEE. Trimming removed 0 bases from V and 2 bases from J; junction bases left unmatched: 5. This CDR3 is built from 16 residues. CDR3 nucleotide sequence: TGTGCCAGCAGCGTAGAGGGGACAGAGCCTGGAAACACCATATATTTT. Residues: CASSVEGTEPGNTIYF.

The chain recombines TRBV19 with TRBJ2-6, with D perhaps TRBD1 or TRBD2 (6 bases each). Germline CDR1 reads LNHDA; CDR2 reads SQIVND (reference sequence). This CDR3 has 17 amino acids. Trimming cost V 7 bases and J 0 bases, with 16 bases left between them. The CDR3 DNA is TGTGCCAGTAAAAAAAGGGGGGCAAGCTCTGGGGCCAACGTCCTGACTTTC. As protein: CASKKRGASSGANVLTF.

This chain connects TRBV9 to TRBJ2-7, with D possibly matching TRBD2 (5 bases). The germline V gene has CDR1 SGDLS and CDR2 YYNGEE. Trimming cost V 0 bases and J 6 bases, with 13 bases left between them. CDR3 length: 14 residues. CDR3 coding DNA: TGTGCCAGCAGCGTAGTATCCGACGAGGGCGAGCAGTACTTC. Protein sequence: CASSVVSDEGEQYF.

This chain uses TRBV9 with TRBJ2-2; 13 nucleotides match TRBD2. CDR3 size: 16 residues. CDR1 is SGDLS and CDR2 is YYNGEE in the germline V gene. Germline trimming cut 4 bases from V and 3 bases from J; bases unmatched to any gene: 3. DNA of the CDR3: TGTGCCAGCAGCCCGGGACTAGCGGGGTACACCGGGGAGCTGTTTTTT. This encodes CASSPGLAGYTGELFF. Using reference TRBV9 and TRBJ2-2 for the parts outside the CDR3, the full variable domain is DSGVTQTPKHLITATGQRVTLRCSPRSGDLSVYWYQQSLDQGLQFLIQYYNGEERAKGNILERFSAQQFPDLHSELNLSSLELGDSALYFCASSPGLAGYTGELFFGEGSRLTVL.

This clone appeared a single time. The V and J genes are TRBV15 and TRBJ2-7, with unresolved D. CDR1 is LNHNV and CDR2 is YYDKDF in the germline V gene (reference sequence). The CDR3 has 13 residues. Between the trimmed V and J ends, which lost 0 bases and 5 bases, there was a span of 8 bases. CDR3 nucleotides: TGTGCCACCAGCAGAGATCTCGCGCACGAGCAGTACTTC. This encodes CATSRDLAHEQYF.

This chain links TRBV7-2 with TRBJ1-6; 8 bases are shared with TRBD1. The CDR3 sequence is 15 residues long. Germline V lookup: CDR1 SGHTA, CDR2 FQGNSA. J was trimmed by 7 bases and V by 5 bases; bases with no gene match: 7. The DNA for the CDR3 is TGTGCCAGCAGCCCCAACAGGGGGGGGAATTCACCCCTCCACTTT. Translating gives CASSPNRGGNSPLHF.

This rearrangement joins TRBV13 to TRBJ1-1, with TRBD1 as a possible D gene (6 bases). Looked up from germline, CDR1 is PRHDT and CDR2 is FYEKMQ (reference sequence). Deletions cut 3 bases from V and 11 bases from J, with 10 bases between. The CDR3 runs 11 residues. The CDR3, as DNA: TGTGCCAGCAGCTTCGCCCAGGGGGCTTTCTTT. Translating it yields CASSFAQGAFF.

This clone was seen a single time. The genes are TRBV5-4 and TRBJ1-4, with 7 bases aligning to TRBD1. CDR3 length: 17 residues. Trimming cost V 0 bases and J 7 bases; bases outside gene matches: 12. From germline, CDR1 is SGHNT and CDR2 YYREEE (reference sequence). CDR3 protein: CASSLAARTGSGEKLFF. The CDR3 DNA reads TGTGCCAGCAGCTTGGCGGCCCGGACAGGTTCTGGTGAAAAACTGTTTTTT.

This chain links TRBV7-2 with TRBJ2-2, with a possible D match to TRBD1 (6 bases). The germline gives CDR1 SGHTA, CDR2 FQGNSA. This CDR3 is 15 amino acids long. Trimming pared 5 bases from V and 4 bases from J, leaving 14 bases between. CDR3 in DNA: TGTGCCAGCAGCCTTAGACAGGCGAGCACCGGGGAGCTGTTTTTT. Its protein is CASSLRQASTGELFF.

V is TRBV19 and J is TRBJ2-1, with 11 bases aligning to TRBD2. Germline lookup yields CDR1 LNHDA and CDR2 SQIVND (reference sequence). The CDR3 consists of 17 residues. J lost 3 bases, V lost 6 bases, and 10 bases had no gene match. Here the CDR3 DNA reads TGTGCCAGTAGGAGAACACAACTAGCGGGGGACTACAATGAGCAGTTCTTC. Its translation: CASRRTQLAGDYNEQFF.

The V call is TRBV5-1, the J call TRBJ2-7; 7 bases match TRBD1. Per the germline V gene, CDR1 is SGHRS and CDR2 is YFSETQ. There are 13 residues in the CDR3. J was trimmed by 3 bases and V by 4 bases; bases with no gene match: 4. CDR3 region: CASSRDSFYEQYF. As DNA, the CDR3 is TGCGCCAGCAGCCGGGACAGCTTCTACGAGCAGTACTTC.

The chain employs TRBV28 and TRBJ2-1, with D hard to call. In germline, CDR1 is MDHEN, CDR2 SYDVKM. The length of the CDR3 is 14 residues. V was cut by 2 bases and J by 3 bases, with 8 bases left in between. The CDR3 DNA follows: TGTGCCAGCAGTTTAGAATCGGGCTACAATGAGCAGTTCTTC. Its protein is CASSLESGYNEQFF.

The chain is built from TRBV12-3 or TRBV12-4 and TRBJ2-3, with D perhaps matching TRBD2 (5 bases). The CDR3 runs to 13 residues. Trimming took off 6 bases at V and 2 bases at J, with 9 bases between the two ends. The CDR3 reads CASRQTNTDTQYF. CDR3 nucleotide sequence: TGTGCCAGCAGGCAGACTAACACAGATACGCAGTATTTT.

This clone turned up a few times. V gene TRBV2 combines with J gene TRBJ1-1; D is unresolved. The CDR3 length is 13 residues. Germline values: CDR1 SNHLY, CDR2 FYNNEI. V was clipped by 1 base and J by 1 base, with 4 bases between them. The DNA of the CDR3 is TGTGCCAGCAGTGAAGACGGGAACACTGAAGCTTTCTTT. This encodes CASSEDGNTEAFF.

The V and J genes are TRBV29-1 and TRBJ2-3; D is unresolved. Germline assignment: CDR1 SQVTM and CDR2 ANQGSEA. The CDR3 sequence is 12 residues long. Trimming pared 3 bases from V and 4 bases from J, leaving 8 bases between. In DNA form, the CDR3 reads TGCAGCGTTGATTTTCCGTCAGATACGCAGTATTTT. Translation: CSVDFPSDTQYF.

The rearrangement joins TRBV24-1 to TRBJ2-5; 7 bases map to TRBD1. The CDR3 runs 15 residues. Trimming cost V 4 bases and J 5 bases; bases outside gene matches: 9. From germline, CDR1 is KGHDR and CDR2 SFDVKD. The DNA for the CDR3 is TGTGCCACCAGTGACCCCTCGACAGGGATGGAGACCCAGTACTTC. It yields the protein CATSDPSTGMETQYF.

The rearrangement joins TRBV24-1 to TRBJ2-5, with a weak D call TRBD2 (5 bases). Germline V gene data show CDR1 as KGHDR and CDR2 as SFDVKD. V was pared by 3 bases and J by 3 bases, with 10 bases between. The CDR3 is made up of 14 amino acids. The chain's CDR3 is CATSDLGEEETQYF. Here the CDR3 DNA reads TGTGCCACCAGTGATCTGGGAGAAGAAGAGACCCAGTACTTC.